Listed here are 27 T cell receptor beta chains from one sample, sequenced in a study of Graves' ophthalmopathy and Graves' hyperthyroidism. Investigators amplified TCR beta CDR3 regions from RNA transcripts. HTBI primers were employed in first-round RT-PCR, then a second-round multiplex PCR followed. TCRdb processed the multiplex PCR reads anew with MiXCR; each CDR3 protein has one entry. The sample has hundreds of thousands of distinct CDR3 sequences; roughly two fifths are singletons. Input material: peripheral blood. Every receptor here comes from an adult man with Graves' ophthalmopathy.

Regarding this clonotype: One end of the junction varies from germline; a read error may be responsible. The genes are TRBV25-1 and TRBJ1-6; 8 bases fit TRBD1. This CDR3 is built from 13 residues. Germline V lookup: CDR1 MGHDK, CDR2 SYGVNS. Here the CDR3 DNA reads TGTGCCAATTGGACAGGGTGGGACTCACCCCCCCACTTT. This encodes CANWTGWDSPPHF.

This CDR3 is CASSYGSGGENQPQHF. CDR3 nucleotides: TGTGCCAGCAGTTACGGGTCAGGGGGCGAAAATCAGCCCCAGCATTTT. V gene TRBV6-5 combines with J gene TRBJ1-5; 8 nucleotides line up with TRBD1. The J segment lost 4 bases and the V segment lost 2 bases, leaving 7 bases of the junction unmatched. This CDR3 region has 16 residues. The germline gives CDR1 MNHEY, CDR2 SVGAGI.

A note on this clonotype: A much bigger clone sits one base away, suggesting this may be a read error. Here the CDR3 omits its conserved ending phenylalanine or tryptophan, so a read error is the likely source. The CDR3 region is CSARYGNSQETQYV. CDR3 in DNA: TGCAGTGCTAGATACGGCAATTCACAAGAGACCCAGTACGTC. The gene calls are TRBV20-1 and TRBJ2-5; D unresolved. The ends were cut back, 2 bases at V and 2 bases at J, with 12 bases in the middle. The CDR3 spans 14 residues. In germline, CDR1 is DFQATT, CDR2 SNEGSKA (reference sequence).

This clonotype was observed a handful of times. The gene calls are TRBV11-2 and TRBJ1-5; D call uncertain. V dropped 0 bases and J dropped 10 bases, with 10 bases sitting between them. Germline loops: CDR1 SGHAT, CDR2 FQNNGV. The CDR3 length is 13 residues. CDR3 protein: CASSLDGSSPQHF. The CDR3 nucleotides read TGTGCCAGCAGCTTAGACGGGAGCAGCCCCCAGCATTTT.

Remarks on this clonotype: The junction departs from germline at one end; a sequencing error may be responsible. The chain joins TRBV4-2 to TRBJ1-5; D gene unclear. Germline V lookup: CDR1 LGHNA, CDR2 YNFKEQ. The length of the CDR3 is 13 residues. The CDR3 sequence is CASSQDSHQPQHF. The CDR3 DNA reads TGTGCCAGCAGCCAAGATAGCCATCAGCCCCAGCATTTT.

This chain links TRBV24-1 with TRBJ1-1; 9 bases are a match to TRBD1. The CDR3 loop spans 14 amino acids. Germline trimming cut 4 bases from V and 5 bases from J; bases unmatched to any gene: 4. Germline CDR1 reads KGHDR; CDR2 reads SFDVKD. The CDR3 loop reads CATSETGGQTEAFF. CDR3 bases: TGTGCCACCAGTGAGACAGGGGGTCAGACTGAAGCTTTCTTT.

This sequence joins TRBV7-2 and TRBJ1-3; D is perhaps TRBD1 (6 bases). The CDR3 length is 17 residues. V dropped 3 bases and J dropped 2 bases, with 17 bases sitting between them. Germline CDR1 and CDR2: SGHTA and FQGNSA. CDR3 amino acids: CASSLEPRGNTGNTIYF. The CDR3, as DNA: TGTGCCAGCAGCTTGGAACCCAGGGGAAATACTGGAAACACCATATATTTT.

The chain recombines TRBV30 with TRBJ1-2, with unresolved D. This CDR3 has 11 residues. V lost 1 base and J 3 bases, leaving 3 bases between the germline ends. Germline lookup yields CDR1 GTSNPN and CDR2 SVGIG (reference sequence). This CDR3 reads CAWSEYYGYTF. The DNA for the CDR3 is TGTGCCTGGAGTGAATACTATGGCTACACCTTC.

The gene calls are TRBV15 and TRBJ2-6, with D tentatively TRBD1 (6 bases). This CDR3 contains 19 residues. Trimming left V 2 bases short and J 2 bases short, with 19 bases between. Germline CDR1 and CDR2: LNHNV and YYDKDF (reference sequence). CDR3 nucleotide sequence: TGTGCCACCAGCAGAAAATCCCCGGGACACGGCCCTGGGGCCAACGTCCTGACTTTC. Translated: CATSRKSPGHGPGANVLTF.

The chain combines TRBV19 with TRBJ2-5; possible D gene TRBD1, 6 bases. In germline, CDR1 is LNHDA, CDR2 SQIVND (reference sequence). The germline V and J ends were trimmed by 4 bases and 0 bases, with 21 bases remaining between them. The CDR3 sequence is 18 residues long. The CDR3 loop is CASSTDPWTAWNQETQYF. CDR3 bases: TGTGCCAGTAGTACCGACCCCTGGACAGCCTGGAACCAAGAGACCCAGTACTTC.

This clonotype was found once. CDR3 amino acids: CASSQDLGRGREKLFF. The DNA for the CDR3 is TGCGCCAGCAGCCAAGATCTAGGTCGGGGCCGCGAAAAACTGTTTTTT. V and J are TRBV4-3 and TRBJ1-4; TRBD1 might be the D (5 bases). Trimming took off 0 bases at V and 8 bases at J, with 16 bases between the two ends. This CDR3 is 16 amino acids long. CDR1 is LGHNA, CDR2 YSLEER, per germline.

The count of this clonotype is one. This chain connects TRBV7-3 to TRBJ1-6; D is unresolved. The CDR3 loop spans 15 amino acids. Trimming shortened V by 1 base and J by 6 bases, and 10 bases separated the two germline ends. The V gene's germline CDR1 is SGHTA and CDR2 FQGTGA. The CDR3 reads CASSLIAGVNSPLHF. As DNA, the CDR3 is TGTGCCAGCAGCTTAATAGCCGGGGTTAATTCACCCCTCCACTTT.

This clonotype has at least ten counts. The chain has TRBV11-2 and TRBJ2-5; 7 nucleotides line up with TRBD1. There are 14 residues in the CDR3. The ends lost 4 bases at V and 1 base at J; junction bases unmatched: 3. Germline V gene sequence: CDR1 SGHAT, CDR2 FQNNGV. CDR3 sequence reads: CASSYPGGQETQYF. CDR3 DNA sequence: TGTGCCAGCAGCTACCCAGGGGGCCAAGAGACCCAGTACTTC.

Comment on this clonotype: One junction end disagrees with the germline gene, perhaps due to a read error. The rearrangement joins TRBV10-3 to TRBJ1-1, with D possibly being TRBD1 (6 bases). The germline V gene has CDR1 ENHRY and CDR2 SYGVKD. The CDR3 length is 15 residues. CDR3 coding DNA: TGTGCCAGCAGTGCTATAAACAGGGTGAGCACTGAAGCTTTCTTT. Translation gives CASSAINRVSTEAFF.

The gene calls are TRBV20-1 and TRBJ1-6; D gene ambiguous. In germline, CDR1 is DFQATT, CDR2 SNEGSKA (reference sequence). The CDR3 is made up of 16 amino acids. Trimming cost V 6 bases and J 7 bases, with 22 bases left between them. CDR3 coding DNA: TGCAGTGCACCAAAGCTCCTAGCGGGCCGCAATTCACCCCTCCACTTT. This gives the protein CSAPKLLAGRNSPLHF.

This rearrangement joins TRBV10-3 to TRBJ1-6, with 8 bases lining up with TRBD1. The CDR3 length is 18 residues. The germline V gene encodes CDR1 ENHRY and CDR2 SYGVKD. V lost 4 bases to trimming and J lost 3 bases; unmatched junction nucleotides: 11. This CDR3 is CAISVAGGRLIYNSPLHF. Written as DNA, the CDR3 is TGTGCCATCAGTGTGGCAGGGGGCCGACTCATCTATAATTCACCCCTCCACTTT.

The chain is built from TRBV25-1 and TRBJ2-5, with TRBD2 as a possible D gene (7 bases). The CDR3 contains 17 residues. V was clipped by 3 bases and J by 4 bases, with 21 bases between them. The germline V gene encodes CDR1 MGHDK and CDR2 SYGVNS. CDR3 sequence (DNA): TGTGCCAGCAGTGATAGTGCCGGGGGGCCAGGACCAGAGACCCAGTACTTC. Amino acids: CASSDSAGGPGPETQYF.

J is TRBJ2-7 and V is TRBV2; 7 nucleotides align to TRBD2. V was pared by 7 bases and J by 0 bases, with 12 bases of the junction left unmatched. The CDR3 loop spans 16 amino acids. Per the germline V gene, CDR1 is SNHLY and CDR2 is FYNNEI. This CDR3 is CASTSRRGDPSYEQYF. In nucleotides, the CDR3 is TGTGCCAGCACCTCACGTCGGGGGGATCCCTCCTACGAGCAGTACTTC.

This rearrangement joins TRBV6-5 to TRBJ1-4; no clear D gene. Trimming took off 0 bases at V and 0 bases at J, with 5 bases between the two ends. Per the germline V gene, CDR1 is MNHEY and CDR2 is SVGAGI. The CDR3 runs 15 residues. The CDR3 reads CASSYSVTTNEKLFF. CDR3 DNA: TGTGCCAGCAGTTACTCGGTTACAACTAATGAAAAACTGTTTTTT.

This chain uses TRBV5-1 with TRBJ1-1, with 8 bases that match TRBD1. Germline V CDR1 and CDR2: SGHRS, YFSETQ. The junction had 5 bases not matched to a gene; V was cut back by 3 bases and J by 1 base. This CDR3 region has 15 residues. The CDR3 sequence is CASSWSDRENTEAFF. CDR3 nucleotides: TGCGCCAGCAGCTGGTCGGACAGGGAGAACACTGAAGCTTTCTTT.

The chain has TRBV25-1 and TRBJ1-2; 8 nucleotides line up with TRBD1. The J segment lost 8 bases and the V segment lost 5 bases, leaving 19 bases of the junction unmatched. Germline loops: CDR1 MGHDK, CDR2 SYGVNS. The CDR3 totals 17 residues. CDR3 coding DNA: TGTGCCAGCAGTTCCCAAATTCGGACAGGGCCCTTTGGCGGCTACACCTTC. Residues: CASSSQIRTGPFGGYTF.

The V and J genes are TRBV12-3 or TRBV12-4 and TRBJ2-7; 7 bases line up with TRBD1. J was trimmed by 6 bases and V by 5 bases; bases with no gene match: 4. The CDR3 contains 12 residues. In DNA, the CDR3 is TGTGCCAGCAGTCCGGGACAGCTCGAGCAGTACTTC. As protein: CASSPGQLEQYF.

This clonotype was counted ten times or more. V and J are TRBV7-9 and TRBJ1-2; D is ambiguous. V was clipped by 5 bases and J by 6 bases, with 16 bases between them. CDR1 is SEHNR, CDR2 FQNEAQ, per germline (reference sequence). This CDR3 spans 14 amino acids. DNA of the CDR3: TGTGCCAGCAGCCCCCGGAGCAAAGGAGATGGCTACACCTTC. Its protein is CASSPRSKGDGYTF.

The chain couples TRBV7-2 to TRBJ1-1; D is undetermined. This CDR3 is built from 10 residues. Germline V lookup: CDR1 SGHTA, CDR2 FQGNSA. Trimming took 11 bases from V and 6 from J, leaving 10 bases between them. The CDR3 sequence is CAGRGAEAFF. Written as DNA, the CDR3 is TGTGCCGGAAGAGGCGCTGAAGCTTTCTTT.

The chain combines TRBV12-3 or TRBV12-4 with TRBJ1-3; D is uncertain. V was trimmed by 6 bases and J by 0 bases, leaving 12 bases between them. This CDR3 spans 15 amino acids. The CDR3 loop reads CASRTQGLSGNTIYF. The DNA of the CDR3 is TGTGCCAGCAGGACACAAGGACTCTCTGGAAACACCATATATTTT.

As concerns this clonotype: Sequence at one end of the junction differs from germline and may be a read error. This sequence joins TRBV10-3 and TRBJ2-3, with D possibly being TRBD1 (6 bases). The CDR3 consists of 15 residues. CDR1 is ENHRY and CDR2 is SYGVKD in the germline V gene. CDR3 protein: CAISPTGKGTGTQYF. The DNA of the CDR3 is TGTGCCATCAGTCCCACAGGGAAAGGCACAGGTACGCAGTATTTT.

The sample holds a few counts of this clonotype. The CDR3 region is CSARTRGGRETQYF. In DNA, the CDR3 is TGCAGTGCTAGGACCCGAGGGGGTAGGGAGACCCAGTACTTC. This rearrangement joins TRBV20-1 to TRBJ2-5, with D tentatively TRBD1 (6 bases). Germline loops: CDR1 DFQATT, CDR2 SNEGSKA (reference sequence). The CDR3 is 14 amino acids. Trimming cost V 3 bases and J 5 bases, with 16 bases left between them.